Below, 32 T cell receptor beta chains from the same sample are listed, as sequenced in a study of T cells in Graves' hyperthyroidism and ophthalmopathy. TCR beta CDR3 regions were amplified from RNA transcripts. A first-round RT-PCR of the TCR CDR3 used the HTBI primer set. From the multiplex PCR reads, TCRdb called clonotypes with MiXCR, one entry per CDR3 protein. The table includes about 320,000 distinct CDR3 sequences, 16% detected once. The sample comprised blood. These receptors all come from a man in his thirties or forties with Graves' hyperthyroidism.

This clonotype showed up many times. This chain uses TRBV11-3 with TRBJ2-5; 9 bases map to TRBD2. With V trimmed by 5 bases and J by 5 bases, 12 bases remained unmatched. The CDR3 loop spans 16 amino acids. Germline assignment: CDR1 SGHNT and CDR2 YENEEA. Here the CDR3 DNA reads TGTGCCAGCAGCCCTTCCGGGACTAGCCACGGGGAGACCCAGTACTTC. Translation gives CASSPSGTSHGETQYF.

The chain employs TRBV7-9 and TRBJ2-1; 13 positions match TRBD2. The CDR3 loop spans 18 amino acids. Germline trimming cut 5 bases from V and 8 bases from J; bases unmatched to any gene: 15. The germline CDR1 and CDR2 sequences are SEHNR and FQNEAQ (reference sequence). The DNA of the CDR3 is TGTGCCAGCAGCCCGAGATCTCAGACTAGCGGGAGGTTGGATGAGCAGTTCTTC. It specifies CASSPRSQTSGRLDEQFF. The variable domain in full, with the rest retrieved from reference TRBV7-9 and TRBJ2-1, is DTGVSQNPRHKITKRGQNVTFRCDPISEHNRLYWYRQTLGQGPEFLTYFQNEAQLEKSRLLSDRFSAERPKGSFSTLEIQRTEQGDSAMYLCASSPRSQTSGRLDEQFFGPGTRLTVL.

This chain links TRBV3-1 with TRBJ1-4; 8 nucleotides align to TRBD1. V lost 4 bases to trimming and J lost 10 bases; unmatched junction nucleotides: 8. Germline CDR1 and CDR2: LGHDT and YNNKEL (reference sequence). The CDR3 loop spans 14 amino acids. The CDR3 loop reads CASSLQGARGKLFF. CDR3 sequence (DNA): TGTGCCAGCAGCCTTCAGGGGGCGCGGGGAAAACTGTTTTTT.

In this sample, this clonotype turned up a few times. The rearrangement links TRBV25-1 to TRBJ1-6; possibly TRBD1 for D (5 bases). The CDR3 consists of 15 residues. CDR1 and CDR2 from the germline V gene are MGHDK and SYGVNS. V was shortened by 3 bases and J by 8 bases, with 14 bases between the two germline ends. The CDR3 reads CASSDKGRADSPLHF. In DNA form, the CDR3 reads TGTGCCAGCAGTGACAAGGGCAGGGCGGATTCACCCCTCCACTTT.

There are many counts of this clonotype. The rearrangement links TRBV11-2 to TRBJ1-1; no firm D call. Trimming took 4 bases from V and 1 from J, leaving 10 bases between them. The CDR3 is 14 amino acids. CDR1 is SGHAT, CDR2 FQNNGV, per germline. CDR3 protein: CASSSPPENTEAFF. The CDR3 DNA follows: TGTGCCAGCAGCTCCCCTCCAGAGAACACTGAAGCTTTCTTT.

There are many counts of this clonotype. The CDR3 bases are TGCAGTGCTAGAGAACTAGCGGGGAGTCCCTACGAGCAGTACTTC. Translating it yields CSARELAGSPYEQYF. This chain joins TRBV20-1 and TRBJ2-7; the match to TRBD2 covers 10 bases. CDR1 DFQATT and CDR2 SNEGSKA come from the germline V gene (reference sequence). The CDR3 length is 15 residues. J was trimmed by 2 bases and V by 0 bases; bases with no gene match: 4.

The chain employs TRBV6-1 and TRBJ2-6; 7 nucleotides align to TRBD2. This CDR3 is built from 16 residues. Trimming at V came to 7 bases and at J to 2 bases, leaving 8 bases not matched to a gene. In germline, CDR1 is MNHNS, CDR2 SASEGT. CDR3 in DNA: TGTGCCAGCACGGATCTGGGAGGGCCTGGGGCCAACGTCCTGACTTTC. Translation gives CASTDLGGPGANVLTF.

This clonotype has just a few counts. Here the CDR3 reads CSARLDSASYEQYF. CDR3 coding DNA: TGCAGCGCCCGACTGGACTCTGCCTCCTACGAGCAGTACTTC. The chain links TRBV29-1 to TRBJ2-7; TRBD2 might be the D (5 bases). The CDR3 is 14 residues long. The germline V and J ends were trimmed by 7 bases and 0 bases, with 16 bases remaining between them. Germline values: CDR1 SQVTM, CDR2 ANQGSEA.

The gene calls are TRBV11-3 and TRBJ2-5; no reliable D call. Trimming shortened V by 1 base and J by 3 bases, and 15 bases separated the two germline ends. The germline CDR1 and CDR2 sequences are SGHNT and YENEEA. This CDR3 has 16 residues. The CDR3 reads CASSLVVSTGEETQYF. The CDR3 nucleotides read TGTGCCAGCAGCTTAGTAGTTAGCACCGGAGAAGAGACCCAGTACTTC.

This clonotype was observed at least ten times. The chain carries TRBV19 and TRBJ2-2; 7 nucleotides agree with TRBD1. Germline-derived CDR1 and CDR2 are LNHDA and SQIVND (reference sequence). J gave up 4 bases and V 7 bases, and 15 bases lay outside the gene matches. This CDR3 comprises 17 residues. The CDR3 spells CASNLHRQGRGTGELFF. The CDR3 nucleotides read TGTGCCAGTAACCTCCACCGACAGGGCAGGGGCACCGGGGAGCTGTTTTTT.

The table lists this clonotype with many counts. CDR3 coding DNA: TGTGCCTGGAGTGTAAAGGGGATCGAGGAGACCCAGTACTTC. This sequence encodes CAWSVKGIEETQYF. The chain carries TRBV30 and TRBJ2-5; a possible D gene is TRBD1 (5 bases). The ends were cut back, 0 bases at V and 5 bases at J, with 13 bases in the middle. Germline CDR1 is GTSNPN and CDR2 is SVGIG (reference sequence). This CDR3 is built from 14 residues.

This clonotype came up many times. The chain employs TRBV5-1 and TRBJ2-7; 9 positions match TRBD2. The ends lost 4 bases at V and 4 bases at J; junction bases unmatched: 9. The germline CDR1 and CDR2 sequences are SGHRS and YFSETQ. The CDR3 spans 15 residues. The CDR3 nucleotides are TGCGCCAGCAGCCCTCCAGGGAGCGGGAGGTACGAGCAGTACTTC. It specifies CASSPPGSGRYEQYF.

The chain combines TRBV7-9 with TRBJ2-1, with TRBD2 matching over 16 bases. Germline trimming cut 5 bases from V and 11 bases from J; bases unmatched to any gene: 21. Looked up from germline, CDR1 is SEHNR and CDR2 is FQNEAQ (reference sequence). This CDR3 has 20 residues. The CDR3 region is CASSPHGTSGRAANGGQQFF. Written as DNA, the CDR3 is TGTGCCAGCAGCCCACATGGGACTAGCGGGAGGGCGGCAAACGGCGGCCAGCAGTTCTTC.

This clonotype was observed a few times. The gene calls are TRBV5-8 and TRBJ1-2; the D is unclear. Germline V lookup: CDR1 SGHTS, CDR2 YDEGEE. CDR3 length: 15 residues. The V and J ends lost 6 bases and 0 bases respectively, with 15 bases between them. CDR3 DNA sequence: TGTGCCAGCAACCCGCTTGCGAGAGCTAACTATGGCTACACCTTC. Translated, it gives CASNPLARANYGYTF.

This clonotype was seen ten or more times. The chain couples TRBV6-1 to TRBJ1-1; D remains ambiguous. The CDR3 sequence is 13 residues long. Germline lookup yields CDR1 MNHNS and CDR2 SASEGT. Trimming cost V 6 bases and J 3 bases, with 11 bases left between them. CDR3 in DNA: TGTGCCAGCAGCTACCGGGAGGACACTGAAGCTTTCTTT. Protein product: CASSYREDTEAFF.

This clonotype came up many times. The chain has TRBV18 and TRBJ2-5, with 10 bases lining up with TRBD1. This CDR3 contains 16 residues. Trimming at V came to 3 bases and at J to 5 bases, leaving 9 bases not matched to a gene. Germline CDR1 and CDR2: KGHSH and LQKENI. The CDR3, as DNA: TGTGCCAGCTCACCTCGACAGGGGGCGCTGGAGGAGACCCAGTACTTC. As protein: CASSPRQGALEETQYF.

This clonotype came up a few times. This chain joins TRBV10-1 and TRBJ2-7; the D is unclear. Trimming removed 5 bases from V and 4 bases from J, with 12 bases in between. The germline V gene encodes CDR1 WNHNN and CDR2 SYGVQD (reference sequence). This CDR3 region has 13 residues. The CDR3 reads CASSRDQRYEQYF. In nucleotides, the CDR3 is TGCGCCAGCAGTAGGGATCAGAGATACGAGCAGTACTTC.

The V call is TRBV5-4, the J call TRBJ2-3; 11 bases are a match to TRBD2. CDR1 and CDR2 (germline): SGHNT, YYREEE (reference sequence). Trimming removed 2 bases from V and 7 bases from J; junction bases left unmatched: 12. This CDR3 contains 17 residues. This chain's CDR3 is CASSFWGQLAGEHTQYF. Written as DNA, the CDR3 is TGTGCCAGCAGCTTTTGGGGTCAACTAGCGGGAGAACATACGCAGTATTTT.

Ten or more counts support this clonotype. The chain couples TRBV25-1 to TRBJ2-7, with unresolved D. The CDR3 consists of 14 residues. Germline-derived CDR1 and CDR2 are MGHDK and SYGVNS. Trimming took 0 bases from V and 0 from J, leaving 6 bases between them. CDR3 region: CASSEYGSSYEQYF. CDR3 nucleotides: TGTGCCAGCAGTGAATACGGCAGCTCCTACGAGCAGTACTTC.

This clonotype showed up just a few times. A read error may explain this, as a much larger clone is one base away. This chain joins TRBV6-1 and TRBJ1-1; TRBD1 is a possible D gene (6 bases). Germline CDR1 and CDR2: MNHNS and SASEGT. Trimming left V 5 bases short and J 4 bases short, with 17 bases between. The CDR3 is 15 amino acids. The CDR3 loop reads CASSPHRDPGTEAFF. Written as DNA, the CDR3 is TGTGCCAGCAGTCCCCACAGGGACCCAGGCACTGAAGCTTTCTTT.

This rearrangement joins TRBV20-1 to TRBJ1-6, with 7 bases lining up with TRBD1. With V trimmed by 3 bases and J by 8 bases, 7 bases remained unmatched. This CDR3 is 14 amino acids long. The germline CDR1 and CDR2 sequences are DFQATT and SNEGSKA (reference sequence). DNA for the CDR3: TGCAGTGCTAGTAGCGGGACAGAGGATTCACCCCTCCACTTT. Amino acid sequence: CSASSGTEDSPLHF.

V gene TRBV2 combines with J gene TRBJ2-7, with a possible D match to TRBD2 (6 bases). Germline loops: CDR1 SNHLY, CDR2 FYNNEI. CDR3 length equals 16 residues. V lost 8 bases, J lost 0 bases, and 20 bases lay in between. CDR3 in amino acids: CASPPREHYSSYEQYF. The CDR3 coding sequence is TGTGCCAGCCCTCCTCGGGAGCATTATAGCTCCTACGAGCAGTACTTC.

This clonotype has more than one count but fewer than ten. The chain has TRBV12-3 or TRBV12-4 and TRBJ1-2, with TRBD1 matching 11 bases. The CDR3 is made up of 16 amino acids. V lost 1 base to trimming and J lost 1 base; unmatched junction nucleotides: 2. CDR3 nucleotides: TGTGCCAGCAGTTTAGGGGGACAGGGGGTTAACTATGGCTACACCTTC. As protein: CASSLGGQGVNYGYTF.

The chain couples TRBV6-2 or TRBV6-3 to TRBJ2-7; 9 bases align to TRBD2. CDR1 is MNHEY, CDR2 SVGEGT, per germline. The length of the CDR3 is 13 residues. After removal of 6 bases from V and 6 bases from J, the junction contained 6 bases not matched to a gene. The CDR3 loop reads CASSFAGGVEQYF. The CDR3 region has the DNA TGTGCCAGCAGCTTTGCGGGAGGGGTCGAGCAGTACTTC.

This clonotype was seen many times. The chain has TRBV24-1 and TRBJ1-1; a possible D gene is TRBD1 (6 bases). The CDR3 covers 13 residues. Trimming removed 2 bases at V and 3 bases at J, with 6 bases between. Germline V lookup: CDR1 KGHDR, CDR2 SFDVKD. CDR3 nucleotides: TGTGCCACCAGTGATTACAGGGACACTGAAGCTTTCTTT. Protein: CATSDYRDTEAFF.

Regarding this clonotype: A much larger clone differs by one base, so this may be a read error. V and J are TRBV6-1 and TRBJ2-7; possibly TRBD2 for D (5 bases). The CDR3 has 13 residues. Trimming shortened V by 9 bases and J by 1 base, and 13 bases separated the two germline ends. Per germline, CDR1 MNHNS and CDR2 SASEGT. CDR3 sequence (DNA): TGTGCCAGTGCCGAGGGTGGATCCTACGAGCAGTACTTC. It yields the protein CASAEGGSYEQYF.

This clonotype was counted a few times. The chain joins TRBV5-1 to TRBJ2-3, with D perhaps matching TRBD1 (5 bases). Trimming stripped 5 bases from V and 0 bases from J, with 13 bases between. Germline loops: CDR1 SGHRS, CDR2 YFSETQ. There are 15 residues in the CDR3. The CDR3 nucleotides read TGCGCCAGCAGACAGGACGTGGCTAGCACAGATACGCAGTATTTT. It encodes CASRQDVASTDTQYF.

This clonotype came up many times. The chain joins TRBV11-3 to TRBJ2-1; 9 bases align to TRBD1. Germline V CDR1 and CDR2: SGHNT, YENEEA. This CDR3 is built from 15 residues. V lost 5 bases to trimming and J lost 1 base; unmatched junction nucleotides: 3. For the CDR3, the DNA is TGTGCCAGCAGCCGGACAGGGGAGTCCTACAATGAGCAGTTCTTC. It is translated as CASSRTGESYNEQFF.

This clonotype was seen only a few times. The CDR3 here is CASLPWDRSPWGYTF. The CDR3 coding sequence is TGTGCCAGCTTACCTTGGGACAGGTCCCCCTGGGGCTACACCTTC. This chain uses TRBV18 with TRBJ1-2; 8 bases fit TRBD1. The ends lost 7 bases at V and 8 bases at J; junction bases unmatched: 15. Germline V gives CDR1 KGHSH, CDR2 LQKENI. CDR3 length: 15 residues.

This clonotype showed up many times. The rearrangement joins TRBV5-1 to TRBJ1-1; TRBD1 is a possible D gene (5 bases). Germline assignment: CDR1 SGHRS and CDR2 YFSETQ. V lost 0 bases and J 0 bases, leaving 9 bases between the germline ends. The CDR3 is 15 residues long. CDR3: CASSLGPGMNTEAFF. CDR3 DNA sequence: TGCGCCAGCAGCTTGGGGCCAGGGATGAACACTGAAGCTTTCTTT.

A remark on this clonotype: The junction departs from germline at one end; a sequencing error may be responsible. The chain combines TRBV5-1 with TRBJ1-1; no definite D call. Germline CDR1 and CDR2: SGHRS and YFSETQ. This CDR3 has 14 residues. The CDR3 loop is CAGSFIGTNTEAFF. The CDR3 region has the DNA TGCGCCGGCAGCTTTATAGGCACGAACACTGAAGCTTTCTTT.

This sequence joins TRBV5-1 and TRBJ1-2; D unclear. The germline V gene has CDR1 SGHRS and CDR2 YFSETQ. V shed 1 base and J shed 6 bases, with 13 bases lying between them. CDR3 length equals 14 residues. The CDR3 nucleotides are TGCGCCAGCAGCTTGTTGACCAGGAACCATGGCTACACCTTC. As protein: CASSLLTRNHGYTF.